The sequence of this T cell receptor (beta chain) was determined in a study of T cell responses to AZD1222 COVID-19 vaccine. TCRdb's copy holds only in-frame clones and misses some; the assay was immunoSEQ multiplex PCR. The sample includes about 150,000 clones, under 95% seen only once; the top ten take 5%. V dropped 5 bases and J dropped 6 bases, with 10 bases sitting between them. The CDR3 loop spans 12 amino acids. Notes on the study in general: Donors were chiefly white British, with a greater number of females, and clonal diversity was perhaps underestimated.

Remarks on this clone: No antigen is known for it.

This receptor was taken from an adult in good health. This rearrangement joins TRBV12-3 or TRBV12-4 to TRBJ1-1; D gene uncertain. Sequenced material: peripheral blood, taken on day 0 of AZD1222 vaccination. The CDR3 region is CASSQSMAEAFF. DNA of the CDR3: TGTGCCAGCAGTCAGAGTATGGCTGAAGCTTTCTTT.